This entry features one TCR beta chain sequence. J lost 0 bases, V lost 3 bases, and 2 bases had no gene match. The CDR3 has 16 residues. Germline CDR1 is MRHNA and CDR2 is SNTAGT. These data come from a study of shared clonotypes between healthy human individuals. TCRdb's table, derived via immunoSEQ multiplex PCR, lists solely in-frame clones and lacks some. The sample lists around 700,000 clones; around three quarters were seen once. The source material was memory CD4+ T cells sorted from blood. As for subset: CD45RA-negative fraction. This chain joins TRBV6-4 and TRBJ2-1; 10 positions agree with TRBD2. The source is a woman between 25 and 40 years old in good health. CDR3 coding DNA: TGTGCCAGCAGTGAACTAGCGGGATACTCCTACAATGAGCAGTTCTTC. Protein: CASSELAGYSYNEQFF.